This T cell receptor beta chain was profiled in a study of PD-1 blockade in mismatch repair-deficient tumors. At the level of the study: Patients had about a dozen mismatch repair-deficient cancer types, all previously treated and progressing. Study conclusions and caveats: Tumor-resident clones, often undetectable pretreatment in blood, expanded then contracted after pembrolizumab.

Assay: immunoSEQ multiplex PCR; the TCRdb copy retains only in-frame clones and omits some. Of 95,000 to 150,000 clones listed, approximately 86% are singletons. Every patient had mismatch repair deficiency by PCR or immunohistochemistry. A few pembrolizumab responders had their TCRs sequenced. The length of the CDR3 is 14 residues. The germline gives CDR1 SGHVS, CDR2 FQNEAQ. The junction had 4 bases not matched to a gene; V was cut back by 5 bases and J by 4 bases. Worth noting for this clone: Its antigen is currently unknown.

The clonotype originates from an adult with mismatch repair-deficient cancer. The chain recombines TRBV7-8 with TRBJ2-1, with 8 nucleotides matching TRBD2. The input for sequencing was peripheral blood, taken 44 weeks after starting pembrolizumab. The CDR3 is CASSPSGSYNEQFF. CDR3 DNA sequence: TGTGCCAGCAGCCCCAGCGGGAGTTACAATGAGCAGTTCTTC.